A single sample is the source of the 24 T cell receptor beta chains below, sequenced in a study of PD-1 blockade in mismatch repair-deficient tumors. Sequenced by immunoSEQ multiplex PCR; TCRdb stores in-frame clones only, minus some. The data contain 49,000 or so clones, over 70% of them seen just once; the ten biggest clones take up more than 8%. This material consisted of peripheral blood, taken about 20 weeks after starting pembrolizumab. Receptor source: an adult with mismatch repair-deficient cancer.

This CDR3 reads CASRFSNTEAFF. The CDR3 nucleotides are TGTGCCAGCAGATTTTCGAACACTGAAGCTTTCTTT. The rearrangement joins TRBV6-5 to TRBJ1-1; D is ambiguous. Germline values: CDR1 MNHEY, CDR2 SVGAGI. V was clipped by 6 bases and J by 1 base, with 6 bases between them. The CDR3 contains 12 residues.

The J gene is TRBJ2-2, the V gene TRBV7-3; 12 nucleotides agree with TRBD2. The CDR3 extends over 16 amino acids. The V gene's germline CDR1 is SGHTA and CDR2 FQGTGA. Trimming at V came to 5 bases and at J to 5 bases, leaving 6 bases not matched to a gene. The CDR3 protein is CASSNLAGGPTGELFF. The CDR3 nucleotides are TGTGCCAGCAGCAACCTAGCGGGAGGGCCTACCGGGGAGCTGTTTTTT. Using reference TRBV7-3 and TRBJ2-2 for the parts outside the CDR3, the full variable domain is GAGVSQTPSNKVTEKGKYVELRCDPISGHTALYWYRQSLGQGPEFLIYFQGTGAADDSGLPNDRFFAVRPEGSVSTLKIQRTERGDSAVYLCASSNLAGGPTGELFFGEGSRLTVL.

This chain links TRBV2 with TRBJ2-1; weak D call: TRBD2 (5 bases). V gave up 8 bases and J gave up 10 bases, with 18 bases separating them. This CDR3 contains 13 residues. Germline CDR1 SNHLY, CDR2 FYNNEI. CDR3 region: CASSDSGNLEQFF. DNA for the CDR3: TGTGCCAGCTCCGACTCGGGGAACTTAGAGCAGTTCTTC.

Only one count was recorded for this clone. The J gene is TRBJ2-1, the V gene TRBV5-4, with 10 bases aligning to TRBD1. Per the germline V gene, CDR1 is SGHNT and CDR2 is YYREEE (reference sequence). The CDR3 consists of 15 residues. The V and J ends lost 4 bases and 7 bases, in that order; junction bases with no gene match: 8. CDR3 nucleotides: TGTGCCAGCAGCAAGGGGACAGGGGCGAGTAATGAGCAGTTCTTC. This sequence encodes CASSKGTGASNEQFF.

The V gene is TRBV6-5, the J gene TRBJ2-1, with 8 bases aligning to TRBD2. The J segment lost 4 bases and the V segment lost 5 bases, leaving 4 bases of the junction unmatched. Germline V lookup: CDR1 MNHEY, CDR2 SVGAGI. This CDR3 contains 14 residues. The DNA for the CDR3 is TGTGCCAGCAGTGAAGGCGGGAGGTACAATGAGCAGTTCTTC. The encoded protein is CASSEGGRYNEQFF.

The rearrangement uses TRBV18 and TRBJ2-3; D is unclear. Germline values: CDR1 KGHSH, CDR2 LQKENI. Deletions cut 0 bases from V and 2 bases from J, with 9 bases between. This CDR3 contains 15 residues. The DNA for the CDR3 is TGTGCCAGCTCACCACCGGCGTGGATCACAGATACGCAGTATTTT. Residues: CASSPPAWITDTQYF. The entire variable domain, with the rest obtained from reference TRBV18 and TRBJ2-3, is as follows: NAGVMQNPRHLVRRRGQEARLRCSPMKGHSHVYWYRQLPEEGLKFMVYLQKENIIDESGMPKERFSAEFPKEGPSILRIQQVVRGDSAAYFCASSPPAWITDTQYFGPGTRLTVL.

The rearrangement links TRBV19 to TRBJ2-2, with 7 bases lining up with TRBD1. The germline V gene encodes CDR1 LNHDA and CDR2 SQIVND (reference sequence). V lost 5 bases and J lost 6; bases outside the gene matches: 3. CDR3 length: 13 residues. The CDR3 reads CASSVTGAGELFF. In DNA form, the CDR3 reads TGTGCCAGTAGTGTAACAGGGGCCGGGGAGCTGTTTTTT.

The chain employs TRBV7-2 and TRBJ2-3, with 7 bases identical to TRBD2. CDR1 and CDR2 from the germline V gene are SGHTA and FQGNSA. The CDR3 totals 13 residues. The CDR3, as DNA: TGTGCTGGGGGGGGGATCGGCACAGATACGCAGTATTTT. This encodes CAGGGIGTDTQYF. Together with reference TRBV7-2 and TRBJ2-3, the CDR3 gives the full variable domain: GAGVSQSPSNKVTEKGKDVELRCDPISGHTALYWYRQSLGQGLEFLIYFQGNSAPDKSGLPSDRFSAERTGGSVSTLTIQRTQQEDSAVYLCAGGGIGTDTQYFGPGTRLTVL.

This clone appeared a single time. The V gene is TRBV30, the J gene TRBJ2-1; TRBD2 is a possible D gene (5 bases). Germline V gene lookup returns CDR1 GTSNPN and CDR2 SVGIG (reference sequence). The V end lost 5 bases, the J end lost 2 bases, and 10 bases lay between the germline ends. The CDR3 is 13 residues long. The CDR3 DNA follows: TGTGCCTGGGCAAAGAGGGCCTACAATGAGCAGTTCTTC. Amino acid sequence: CAWAKRAYNEQFF. The full variable domain, in which reference TRBV30 and TRBJ2-1 provide the parts outside the CDR3, is SQTIHQWPATLVQPVGSPLSLECTVEGTSNPNLYWYRQAAGRGLQLLFYSVGIGQISSEVPQNLSASRPQDRQFILSSKKLLLSDSGFYLCAWAKRAYNEQFFGPGTRLTVL.

The CDR3 nucleotides are TGCGCCAGCAAGGCAGATAGCACAGATACGCAGTATTTT. As protein: CASKADSTDTQYF. The rearrangement links TRBV5-1 to TRBJ2-3; no clear D gene. V was cut by 6 bases and J by 0 bases, with 8 bases left in between. CDR3 size: 13 residues. Germline CDR1 is SGHRS and CDR2 is YFSETQ.

A few counts support this clone. V usage is TRBV15 and J usage is TRBJ2-4, with 8 bases that match TRBD2. Germline values: CDR1 LNHNV, CDR2 YYDKDF (reference sequence). J was trimmed by 6 bases and V by 5 bases; bases with no gene match: 6. The CDR3 is 14 amino acids. The CDR3 sequence is CATSEGLDLNIQYF. CDR3 DNA: TGTGCCACCAGCGAGGGACTAGATTTAAACATTCAGTACTTC.

The V and J genes are TRBV15 and TRBJ2-4; tentatively, D is TRBD2 (6 bases). CDR1 is LNHNV and CDR2 is YYDKDF in the germline V gene (reference sequence). The V end lost 0 bases, the J end lost 8 bases, and 14 bases lay between the germline ends. This CDR3 has 15 residues. CDR3 amino acids: CATSRDRRERDIQYF. In nucleotides, the CDR3 is TGTGCCACCAGCAGAGATAGGAGGGAGCGAGACATTCAGTACTTC.

A single count supports this clone. The chain employs TRBV11-1 and TRBJ2-5; perhaps TRBD1 as D (6 bases). The germline V and J ends were trimmed by 2 bases and 4 bases, with 8 bases remaining between them. CDR1 is SGHAT and CDR2 is FQDESV in the germline V gene (reference sequence). The CDR3 sequence is 13 residues long. CDR3 loop: CASSLRTVETQYF. For the CDR3, the DNA is TGTGCCAGCAGCTTAAGGACAGTAGAGACCCAGTACTTC.

The J gene is TRBJ1-1, the V gene TRBV18; a weak D match, TRBD1 (6 bases). The germline gives CDR1 KGHSH, CDR2 LQKENI. V lost 3 bases to trimming and J lost 2 bases, with 16 bases between them. The CDR3 has 16 residues. CDR3 residues: CASSPRQADHNTEAFF. In DNA form, the CDR3 reads TGTGCCAGCTCACCCCGACAGGCCGACCATAACACTGAAGCTTTCTTT. Full variable domain (outside the CDR3, taken from reference TRBV18 and TRBJ1-1): NAGVMQNPRHLVRRRGQEARLRCSPMKGHSHVYWYRQLPEEGLKFMVYLQKENIIDESGMPKERFSAEFPKEGPSILRIQQVVRGDSAAYFCASSPRQADHNTEAFFGQGTRLTVV.

This chain uses TRBV7-2 with TRBJ2-5; weak D call: TRBD1 (6 bases). CDR1 and CDR2 (germline): SGHTA, FQGNSA. The CDR3 is 14 residues long. Trimming took off 4 bases at V and 3 bases at J, with 12 bases between the two ends. The DNA for the CDR3 is TGTGCCAGCAGCTCCAGGACAGTCAAAGAGACCCAGTACTTC. This codes for CASSSRTVKETQYF.

This clone was detected a few times. J is TRBJ1-5 and V is TRBV28; D is undetermined. Germline assignment: CDR1 MDHEN and CDR2 SYDVKM. V was cut by 7 bases and J by 7 bases, with 23 bases left in between. The CDR3 has 16 amino acids. The chain's CDR3 is CASNPPDVRLGQPQHF. As DNA, the CDR3 is TGTGCCAGCAACCCCCCCGACGTCAGGCTAGGCCAGCCCCAGCATTTT.

CDR3 bases: TGTGCCAGCTCCCTGAGCGGGAATGAGTACAATGAGCAGTTCTTC. It is translated as CASSLSGNEYNEQFF. J is TRBJ2-1 and V is TRBV18; 7 nucleotides agree with TRBD2. This CDR3 has 15 amino acids. V was pared by 6 bases and J by 4 bases, with 9 bases of the junction left unmatched. Germline CDR1 KGHSH, CDR2 LQKENI.

The V gene is TRBV5-4, the J gene TRBJ2-2; 8 bases align to TRBD1. V shed 4 bases, J shed 7 bases, and the junction held 3 bases outside the gene matches. Per germline, CDR1 SGHNT and CDR2 YYREEE (reference sequence). There are 13 residues in the CDR3. The CDR3 DNA reads TGTGCCAGCAGCGGACAGGGAGGCGGGGAGCTGTTTTTT. Protein product: CASSGQGGGELFF.

The chain carries TRBV6-5 and TRBJ2-7; D gene ambiguous. CDR1 MNHEY and CDR2 SVGAGI come from the germline V gene. The CDR3 is made up of 14 amino acids. Trimming took off 4 bases at V and 0 bases at J, with 10 bases between the two ends. The CDR3 reads CASSSLMSSYEQYF. In DNA form, the CDR3 reads TGTGCCAGCAGTTCGCTCATGAGCTCCTACGAGCAGTACTTC.

The chain joins TRBV11-2 to TRBJ2-7; 10 bases map to TRBD1. The junction had 13 bases not matched to a gene; V was cut back by 8 bases and J by 3 bases. Germline lookup yields CDR1 SGHAT and CDR2 FQNNGV. This CDR3 has 16 residues. The CDR3, as DNA: TGTGCCAGCCTGGGGTGGGACAGGGGTGGGGACTACGAGCAGTACTTC. Its protein is CASLGWDRGGDYEQYF.

This chain joins TRBV5-6 and TRBJ2-4, with 14 bases identical to TRBD2. The junction had 8 bases not matched to a gene; V was cut back by 4 bases and J by 8 bases. The CDR3 covers 16 residues. CDR1 is SGHDT, CDR2 YYEEEE, per germline. The CDR3 sequence is CASSGGLAGVGDIQYF. CDR3 DNA sequence: TGTGCCAGCAGCGGGGGACTAGCGGGAGTAGGTGACATTCAGTACTTC.

This chain joins TRBV7-3 and TRBJ2-1; 7 bases agree with TRBD2. The trim removed 5 bases at V and 4 bases at J, leaving 8 bases unmatched. The CDR3 runs to 15 residues. Germline CDR1 and CDR2: SGHTA and FQGTGA. The CDR3 sequence is CASSPSGGSYNEQFF. In nucleotides, the CDR3 is TGTGCCAGCAGCCCTTCGGGCGGGAGTTACAATGAGCAGTTCTTC.

The chain has TRBV12-5 and TRBJ2-5; D is undetermined. The V and J ends lost 5 bases and 5 bases respectively, with 9 bases between them. The germline gives CDR1 LGHNT, CDR2 FRNRAP. CDR3 length: 12 amino acids. CDR3 coding DNA: TGTGCTAGTGGTACGGTAGGGGAGACCCAGTACTTC. Its protein product is CASGTVGETQYF.

The gene calls are TRBV5-1 and TRBJ1-1; D not certain. This CDR3 comprises 15 residues. The V gene lost 1 base and the J gene lost 5 bases, with 15 bases spanning the gap. Germline CDR1 SGHRS, CDR2 YFSETQ. CDR3 in amino acids: CASSLSNLQGTEAFF. CDR3 in DNA: TGCGCCAGCAGCTTGTCCAACCTGCAAGGGACTGAAGCTTTCTTT.